Sequencing of this T cell receptor (beta chain) was carried out in a study of blood T cell repertoires in COVID-19. Study-level information: Sites across the United States, Italy and Spain contributed samples from acute and convalescent COVID-19.

In assigning cohorts, the study relied on participant-reported clinical history. Symptom resolution, clearance, or two negative PCRs marked the recovered donors of Cohort 3. Original analysis: Reference gene primer amplification gave nucleated cell count estimates. The repertoire was sequenced with immunoSEQ multiplex PCR; TCRdb's copy has only in-frame clones and lacks some. For V, J and clone size, that table is used; D and trimming come from the DNA. The table lists a few hundred thousand clones, about 90% of them singletons. The germline CDR1 and CDR2 sequences are SGDLS and YYNGEE. V gave up 0 bases and J gave up 4 bases; unmatched junction bases: 7. This CDR3 contains 16 residues.

The V call is TRBV9, the J call TRBJ2-3; 8 positions agree with TRBD2. This TCR was recovered from a woman aged 30 to 39 who had recovered from COVID-19. Sequenced: PBMCs or T cells enriched from blood (not recorded which). Here the CDR3 DNA reads TGTGCCAGCAGCGTAGTTCCGGGGGGGCGGGCAGATACGCAGTATTTT. This translates into CASSVVPGGRADTQYF.